This T cell receptor (beta chain) was sequenced for a study of T cells after yellow fever vaccination. For the study at large: Low-cell-number fractions were prepared with SMART-Seq v4 Ultra Low Input. Notes on the study in general: Abundant clonotypes from the bulk population could get into FACS-sorted repertoires as contaminants. Weaker overall was a secondary response that nonetheless peaked faster, on day 5 versus 15.

This clonotype was seen many times. Its matching antigen is unknown. 5'RACE template switching produced TCR cDNA carrying a universal primer site and UMIs. TCRdb re-analysed the 5' RACE reads in MiXCR, keeping a single row per CDR3 protein. The profile shows around 250,000 distinct CDR3 sequences, 6% to 7.5% of them singletons. With 0 bases removed from V and 3 bases from J, the gap between germline ends came to 7 bases. The germline V gene has CDR1 SGHDT and CDR2 YYEEEE. The CDR3 is 14 amino acids. The receptor comes from a man younger than 45 who received the YFV17D yellow fever vaccine. The chain combines TRBV5-6 with TRBJ2-4; D perhaps matches TRBD2 (6 bases). The material was CD4+ T cells sorted from PBMCs, obtained 15 days after the yellow fever booster vaccination. The CDR3 bases are TGTGCCAGCAGCTTGGGGGAGGACAAAAACATTCAGTACTTC. It encodes CASSLGEDKNIQYF.